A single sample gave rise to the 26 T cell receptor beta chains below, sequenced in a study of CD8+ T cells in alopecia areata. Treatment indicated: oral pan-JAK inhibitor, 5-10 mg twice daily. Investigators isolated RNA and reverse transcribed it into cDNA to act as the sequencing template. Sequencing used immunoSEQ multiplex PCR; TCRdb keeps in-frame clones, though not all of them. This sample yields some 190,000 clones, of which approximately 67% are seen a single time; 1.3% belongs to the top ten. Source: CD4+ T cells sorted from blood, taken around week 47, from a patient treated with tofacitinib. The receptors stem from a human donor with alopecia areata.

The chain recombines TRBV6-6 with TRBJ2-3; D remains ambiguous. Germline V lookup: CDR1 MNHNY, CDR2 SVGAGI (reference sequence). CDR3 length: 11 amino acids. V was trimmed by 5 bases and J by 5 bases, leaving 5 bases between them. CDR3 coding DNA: TGTGCCAGCAGTGAGTTAGATACGCAGTATTTT. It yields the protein CASSELDTQYF.

The CDR3 spells CSVESREKLFF. The CDR3 nucleotides read TGCAGCGTTGAGTCGAGGGAAAAACTGTTTTTT. The chain joins TRBV29-1 to TRBJ1-4; D uncertain. This CDR3 has 11 residues. Germline lookup yields CDR1 SQVTM and CDR2 ANQGSEA. V was pared by 3 bases and J by 8 bases, with 7 bases between.

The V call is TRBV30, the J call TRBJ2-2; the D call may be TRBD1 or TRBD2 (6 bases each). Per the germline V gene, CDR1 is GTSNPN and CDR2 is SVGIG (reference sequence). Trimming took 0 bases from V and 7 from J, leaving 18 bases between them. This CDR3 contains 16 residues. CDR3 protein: CAWSVSGAGKIGELFF. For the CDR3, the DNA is TGTGCCTGGAGTGTCTCGGGGGCAGGGAAGATCGGGGAGCTGTTTTTT. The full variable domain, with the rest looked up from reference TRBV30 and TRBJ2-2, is SQTIHQWPATLVQPVGSPLSLECTVEGTSNPNLYWYRQAAGRGLQLLFYSVGIGQISSEVPQNLSASRPQDRQFILSSKKLLLSDSGFYLCAWSVSGAGKIGELFFGEGSRLTVL.

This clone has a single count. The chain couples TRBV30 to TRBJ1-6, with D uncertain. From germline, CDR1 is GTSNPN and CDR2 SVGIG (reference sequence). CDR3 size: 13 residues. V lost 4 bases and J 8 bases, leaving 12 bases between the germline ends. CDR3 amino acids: CAWTQEGDSPLHF. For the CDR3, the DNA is TGTGCCTGGACTCAGGAAGGTGATTCACCCCTCCACTTT.

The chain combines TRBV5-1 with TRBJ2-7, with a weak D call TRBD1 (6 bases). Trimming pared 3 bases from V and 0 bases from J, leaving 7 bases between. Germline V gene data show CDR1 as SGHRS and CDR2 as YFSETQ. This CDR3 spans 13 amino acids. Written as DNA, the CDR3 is TGCGCCAGCAGCTCGACAGGCTCCTACGAGCAGTACTTC. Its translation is CASSSTGSYEQYF.

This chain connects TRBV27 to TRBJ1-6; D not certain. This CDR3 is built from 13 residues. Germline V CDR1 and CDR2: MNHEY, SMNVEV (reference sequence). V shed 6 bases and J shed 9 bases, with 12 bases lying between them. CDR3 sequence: CASREGYGSPLHF. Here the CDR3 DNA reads TGTGCCAGCAGGGAGGGCTATGGTTCACCCCTCCACTTT.

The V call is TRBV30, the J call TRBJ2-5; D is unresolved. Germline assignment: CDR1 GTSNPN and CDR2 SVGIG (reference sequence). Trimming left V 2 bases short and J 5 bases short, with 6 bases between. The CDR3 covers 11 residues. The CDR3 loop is CAWSHLETQYF. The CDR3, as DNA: TGTGCCTGGAGTCACCTGGAGACCCAGTACTTC. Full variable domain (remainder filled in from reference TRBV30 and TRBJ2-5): SQTIHQWPATLVQPVGSPLSLECTVEGTSNPNLYWYRQAAGRGLQLLFYSVGIGQISSEVPQNLSASRPQDRQFILSSKKLLLSDSGFYLCAWSHLETQYFGPGTRLLVL.

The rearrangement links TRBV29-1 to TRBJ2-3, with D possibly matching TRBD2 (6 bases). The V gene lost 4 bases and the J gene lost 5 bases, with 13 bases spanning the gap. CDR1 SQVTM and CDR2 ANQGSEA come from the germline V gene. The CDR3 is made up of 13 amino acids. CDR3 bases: TGCAGCGTTGTTAGGACTACCCAAGATACGCAGTATTTT. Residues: CSVVRTTQDTQYF.

The CDR3 reads CSVRGSGNQPQHF. The CDR3 DNA sequence: TGCAGCGTGAGGGGGTCCGGCAATCAGCCCCAGCATTTT. The genes are TRBV29-1 and TRBJ1-5; tentatively, D is TRBD1 (6 bases). Germline V gene sequence: CDR1 SQVTM, CDR2 ANQGSEA. V was shortened by 6 bases and J by 2 bases, with 11 bases between the two germline ends. The CDR3 spans 13 residues.

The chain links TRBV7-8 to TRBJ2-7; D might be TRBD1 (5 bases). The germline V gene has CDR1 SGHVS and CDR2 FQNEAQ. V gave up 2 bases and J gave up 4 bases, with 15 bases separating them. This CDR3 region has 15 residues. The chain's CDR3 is CASSLNQGSGYEQYF. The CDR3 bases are TGTGCCAGCAGCTTAAATCAGGGTTCAGGATACGAGCAGTACTTC.

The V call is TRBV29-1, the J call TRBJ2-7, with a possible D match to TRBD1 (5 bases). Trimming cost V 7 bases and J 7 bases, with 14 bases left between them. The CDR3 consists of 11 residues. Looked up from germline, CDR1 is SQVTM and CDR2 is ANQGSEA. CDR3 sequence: CSAGLGREQYF. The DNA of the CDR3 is TGCAGCGCCGGTTTGGGGCGGGAGCAGTACTTC.

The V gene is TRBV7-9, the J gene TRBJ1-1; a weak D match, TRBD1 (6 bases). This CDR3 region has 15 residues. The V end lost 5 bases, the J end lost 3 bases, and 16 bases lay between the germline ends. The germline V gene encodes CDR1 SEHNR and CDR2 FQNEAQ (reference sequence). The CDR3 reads CASSPDPAGDTEAFF. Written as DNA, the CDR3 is TGTGCCAGCAGCCCAGACCCGGCAGGGGACACTGAAGCTTTCTTT.

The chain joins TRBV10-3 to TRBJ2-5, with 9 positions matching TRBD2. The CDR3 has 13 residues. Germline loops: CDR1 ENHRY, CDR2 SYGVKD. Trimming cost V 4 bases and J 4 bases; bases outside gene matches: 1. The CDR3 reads CAISGSGGETQYF. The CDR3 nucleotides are TGTGCCATCAGTGGTAGCGGGGGAGAGACCCAGTACTTC.

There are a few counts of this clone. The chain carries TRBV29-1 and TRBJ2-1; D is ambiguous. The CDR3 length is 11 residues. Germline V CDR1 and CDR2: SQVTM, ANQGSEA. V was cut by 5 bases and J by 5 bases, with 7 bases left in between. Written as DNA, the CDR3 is TGCAGCGTTAGGCCTAACAATGAGCAGTTCTTC. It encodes CSVRPNNEQFF.

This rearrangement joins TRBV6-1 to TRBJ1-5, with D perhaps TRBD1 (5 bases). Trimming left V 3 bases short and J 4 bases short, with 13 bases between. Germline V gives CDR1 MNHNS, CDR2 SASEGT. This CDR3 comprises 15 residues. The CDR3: CASSDEGMGNQPQHF. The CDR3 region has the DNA TGTGCCAGCAGTGACGAGGGGATGGGTAATCAGCCCCAGCATTTT.

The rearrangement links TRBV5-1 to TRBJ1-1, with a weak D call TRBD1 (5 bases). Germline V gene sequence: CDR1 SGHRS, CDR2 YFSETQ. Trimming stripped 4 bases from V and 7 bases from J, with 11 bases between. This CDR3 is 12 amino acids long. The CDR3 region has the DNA TGCGCCAGCAGCAGCCAGGGCGGTGAAGCTTTCTTT. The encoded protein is CASSSQGGEAFF. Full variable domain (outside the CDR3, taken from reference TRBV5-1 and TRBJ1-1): KAGVTQTPRYLIKTRGQQVTLSCSPISGHRSVSWYQQTPGQGLQFLFEYFSETQRNKGNFPGRFSGRQFSNSRSEMNVSTLELGDSALYLCASSSQGGEAFFGQGTRLTVV.

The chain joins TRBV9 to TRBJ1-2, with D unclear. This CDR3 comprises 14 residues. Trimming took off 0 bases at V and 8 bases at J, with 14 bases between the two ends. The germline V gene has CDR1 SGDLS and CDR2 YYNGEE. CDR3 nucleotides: TGTGCCAGCAGCGTAGATCGCGGAATCATGGGCTACACCTTC. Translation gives CASSVDRGIMGYTF.

CDR3 amino acids: CASSLVGNRDEQYF. Written as DNA, the CDR3 is TGCGCCAGCAGCTTGGTTGGTAACCGGGACGAGCAGTACTTC. V and J are TRBV5-1 and TRBJ2-7; no clear D. The CDR3 runs to 14 residues. V gave up 0 bases and J gave up 5 bases, with 12 bases separating them. The germline gives CDR1 SGHRS, CDR2 YFSETQ.

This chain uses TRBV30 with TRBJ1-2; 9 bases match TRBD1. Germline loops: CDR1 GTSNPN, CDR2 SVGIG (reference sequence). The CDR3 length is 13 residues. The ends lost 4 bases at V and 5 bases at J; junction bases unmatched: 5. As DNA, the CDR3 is TGTGCCTGGAACCTGGACAGGGGATATGGCTACACCTTC. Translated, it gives CAWNLDRGYGYTF.

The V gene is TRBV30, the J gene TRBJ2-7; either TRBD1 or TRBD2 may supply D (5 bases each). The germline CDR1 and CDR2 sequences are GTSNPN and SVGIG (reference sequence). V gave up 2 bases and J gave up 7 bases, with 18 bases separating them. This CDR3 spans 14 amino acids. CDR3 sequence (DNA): TGTGCCTGGAGTCTGCAGGGCGGGCCGGGGGAGCAGTACTTC. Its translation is CAWSLQGGPGEQYF.

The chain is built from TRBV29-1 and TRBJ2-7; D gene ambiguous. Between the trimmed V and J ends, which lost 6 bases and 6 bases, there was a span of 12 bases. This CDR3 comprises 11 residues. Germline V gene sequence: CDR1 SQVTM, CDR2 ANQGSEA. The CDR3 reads CSVLTSSEQYF. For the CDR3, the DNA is TGCAGCGTCCTGACATCGTCCGAGCAGTACTTC.

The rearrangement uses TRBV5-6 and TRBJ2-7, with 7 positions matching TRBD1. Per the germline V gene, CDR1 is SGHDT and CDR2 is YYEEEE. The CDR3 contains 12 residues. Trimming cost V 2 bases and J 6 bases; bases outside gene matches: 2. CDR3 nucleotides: TGTGCCAGCAGCTTCGACAGGGCCGAGCAGTACTTC. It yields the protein CASSFDRAEQYF.

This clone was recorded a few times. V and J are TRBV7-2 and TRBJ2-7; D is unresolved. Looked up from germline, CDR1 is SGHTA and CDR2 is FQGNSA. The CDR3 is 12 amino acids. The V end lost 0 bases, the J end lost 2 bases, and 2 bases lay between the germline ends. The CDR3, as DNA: TGTGCCAGCAGCTTAGCCGCCTACGAGCAGTACTTC. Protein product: CASSLAAYEQYF.

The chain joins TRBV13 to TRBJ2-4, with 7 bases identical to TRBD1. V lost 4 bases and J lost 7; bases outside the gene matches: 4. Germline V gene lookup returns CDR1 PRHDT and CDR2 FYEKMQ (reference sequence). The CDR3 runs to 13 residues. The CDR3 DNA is TGTGCCAGCAGCTCACAGGGGTTTAACATTCAGTACTTC. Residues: CASSSQGFNIQYF.

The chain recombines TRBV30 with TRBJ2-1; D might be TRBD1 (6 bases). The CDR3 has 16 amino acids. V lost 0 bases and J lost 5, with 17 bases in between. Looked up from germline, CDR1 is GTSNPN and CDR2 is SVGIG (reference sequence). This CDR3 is CAWSVLQGYTNNEQFF. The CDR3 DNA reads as TGTGCCTGGAGTGTCCTCCAGGGGTATACGAACAATGAGCAGTTCTTC.

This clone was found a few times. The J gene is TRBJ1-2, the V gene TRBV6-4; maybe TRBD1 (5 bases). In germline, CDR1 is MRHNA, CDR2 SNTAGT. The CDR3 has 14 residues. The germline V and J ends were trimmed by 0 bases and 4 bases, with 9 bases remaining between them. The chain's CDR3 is CASSDSRGVYGYTF. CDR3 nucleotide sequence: TGTGCCAGCAGTGACTCTAGGGGCGTCTATGGCTACACCTTC.